This T cell receptor beta chain was retrieved from a study of metastatic and nonmetastatic thyroid tumors. This clone was seen only a few times. V dropped 5 bases and J dropped 6 bases, with 7 bases sitting between them. Germline CDR1 SGHTA, CDR2 FQGTGA. This CDR3 has 12 residues. TCRdb ran MiXCR on the PCR reads. This sample carries about 16,000 clones, just over 30% of them seen once, and the ten largest clones take under 12%. Not a single patient had been given any form of treatment at any point before undergoing thyroid surgery. The TCR comes from a female donor with papillary thyroid cancer or a benign thyroid nodule (not recorded which). Some clones in this sample may be carry-over from other donors' samples. The chain carries TRBV7-3 and TRBJ2-2, with D hard to call. Sequencing input: blood. This chain's CDR3 is CASSRDAGELFF. CDR3 coding DNA: TGTGCCAGCAGCCGAGACGCCGGGGAGCTGTTTTTT.